A selection of T cell receptor beta chains follows, all from one sample in a study of response to subunit inactivated influenza vaccine. One entry per CDR3 protein, called by TCRdb with MiXCR from the RT-PCR reads. The repertoire has hundreds of thousands of distinct CDR3 sequences, less than 20% of them found once; the top ten carry 11%. The specimen comprised PBMCs from blood, sampled 4 to 6 days after vaccination. The receptor source for this set is a man over 45 who received an inactivated influenza vaccine. Each CDR3 is given with its conserved first and last residue. A D gene is named only where the DNA matches it firmly. Size is stated for part of the rows, as once, few or many counts, or as a class when the clone is expanded.

j_gene: TRBJ1-2
abundance: few
d_gene: .
v_gene: TRBV6-1
CDR3nt: TGTGCCAGCAGTGAAGGTTCAGGAGTAAGCTATGGCTACACCTTC
CDR3aa: CASSEGSGVSYGYTF

j_gene: TRBJ1-5
abundance: .
d_gene: TRBD1
v_gene: TRBV4-1
CDR3nt: TGCGCCAGCAGCCAAGATGAGGGGGCGATGAATCAGCCCCAGCATTTT
CDR3aa: CASSQDEGAMNQPQHF

j_gene: TRBJ2-7
abundance: .
d_gene: TRBD1
v_gene: TRBV12-3/TRBV12-4
CDR3nt: TGTGCCAGCAGTGGCGGGACAGGTCCCTCCTACGAGCAGTACTTC
CDR3aa: CASSGGTGPSYEQYF

j_gene: TRBJ2-2
abundance: .
d_gene: .
v_gene: TRBV7-2
CDR3nt: TGTGCCAGCACCCTCAGAGGGGTCGGGGACACCGGGGAGCTGTTTTTT
CDR3aa: CASTLRGVGDTGELFF

j_gene: TRBJ2-3
abundance: few
d_gene: .
v_gene: TRBV5-1
CDR3nt: TGCGCCAGCAGCTTGGGAAGGGGATTGGGCCCAGATACGCAGTATTTT
CDR3aa: CASSLGRGLGPDTQYF

j_gene: TRBJ2-5
abundance: many
d_gene: .
v_gene: TRBV27
CDR3nt: TGTGCCAGCAGTTTCATAAGGTTGGGTGCGAGCACGGGGACCCAGTACTTC
CDR3aa: CASSFIRLGASTGTQYF

j_gene: TRBJ2-5
abundance: .
d_gene: .
v_gene: TRBV7-2
CDR3nt: TGTGCCAGCAGCTTAGCGTTGACAGTCGAGACCCAGTACTTC
CDR3aa: CASSLALTVETQYF

j_gene: TRBJ2-1
abundance: few
d_gene: TRBD1
v_gene: TRBV15
CDR3nt: TGTGCCACCAGCACACCGGGACAGGGTAACAATGAGCAGTTCTTC
CDR3aa: CATSTPGQGNNEQFF

j_gene: TRBJ1-2
abundance: .
d_gene: .
v_gene: TRBV4-1
CDR3nt: TGCGCCAGCAGCCAAGAGCTAGGGGCTCGGGGCTATGGCTACACCTTC
CDR3aa: CASSQELGARGYGYTF

j_gene: TRBJ2-5
abundance: many
d_gene: .
v_gene: TRBV5-1
CDR3nt: TGCGCCAGCAGCCCCAGGGCCGACGGGACCCAGTACTTC
CDR3aa: CASSPRADGTQYF

j_gene: TRBJ1-1
abundance: .
d_gene: .
v_gene: TRBV7-2
CDR3nt: TGTGCCAGCAGCTTATCACCGGTGGCGCGAGGAAACACTGAAGCTTTCTTT
CDR3aa: CASSLSPVARGNTEAFF

j_gene: TRBJ2-5
abundance: .
d_gene: .
v_gene: TRBV6-5
CDR3nt: TGTGCCAGCAGTTGGGGAGCGAGCGGACTACAAGAGACCCAGTACTTC
CDR3aa: CASSWGASGLQETQYF

j_gene: TRBJ2-1
abundance: .
d_gene: .
v_gene: TRBV20-1
CDR3nt: TGCAGTGCTAGAGTGATACAGGGAAATGAGCAGTTCTTC
CDR3aa: CSARVIQGNEQFF

j_gene: TRBJ2-1
abundance: few
d_gene: .
v_gene: TRBV10-3
CDR3nt: TGTGCCATCAGTGAGTCGACTAGCTACAATGAGCAGTTCTTC
CDR3aa: CAISESTSYNEQFF

j_gene: TRBJ2-7
abundance: .
d_gene: TRBD1
v_gene: TRBV20-1
CDR3nt: TGCAGTGCTAGCGACAGGGTAAAGTCCTACGAGCAGTACTTC
CDR3aa: CSASDRVKSYEQYF

j_gene: TRBJ1-2
abundance: many
d_gene: .
v_gene: TRBV20-1
CDR3nt: TGCAGTGCTAGGGGTGGCTACACCTTC
CDR3aa: CSARGGYTF

j_gene: TRBJ1-1
abundance: few
d_gene: .
v_gene: TRBV4-2
CDR3nt: TGTGCCAGCAGCCAATGGAATATTGCGGCTTTCTTT
CDR3aa: CASSQWNIAAFF

j_gene: TRBJ2-1
abundance: .
d_gene: TRBD2
v_gene: TRBV5-5
CDR3nt: TGTGCCAGCAGCTTGTTCGGCGGGGGCTCCTACAATGAGCAGTTCTTC
CDR3aa: CASSLFGGGSYNEQFF

j_gene: TRBJ2-1
abundance: many
d_gene: TRBD2
v_gene: TRBV12-3/TRBV12-4
CDR3nt: TGTGCCAGCAGCCCCAGCGGGACTTCCTACAATGAGCAGTTCTTC
CDR3aa: CASSPSGTSYNEQFF

j_gene: TRBJ1-4
abundance: .
d_gene: TRBD1
v_gene: TRBV4-3
CDR3nt: TGCGCCAGCAGCCAAGCCTGGGACAGGGTCGATAATGAAAAACTGTTTTTT
CDR3aa: CASSQAWDRVDNEKLFF

j_gene: TRBJ1-1
abundance: few
d_gene: .
v_gene: TRBV4-2
CDR3nt: TGTGCCAGCAGCCAAGATCAGGAGAACACTGAAGCTTTCTTT
CDR3aa: CASSQDQENTEAFF

j_gene: TRBJ1-2
abundance: few
d_gene: .
v_gene: TRBV6-5
CDR3nt: TGTGCCAGCAGTTGGTCACAGAACTATGGCTACACCTTC
CDR3aa: CASSWSQNYGYTF

j_gene: TRBJ2-5
abundance: few
d_gene: TRBD1
v_gene: TRBV24-1
CDR3nt: TGTGCCACCAGTGATCCCCCTTTTACCGGGACAGGACGGGAGACCCAGTACTTC
CDR3aa: CATSDPPFTGTGRETQYF

j_gene: TRBJ2-3
abundance: .
d_gene: TRBD1
v_gene: TRBV5-1
CDR3nt: TGCGCCAGCAGCCCGGGGACAGGGTTTTCCACAGATACGCAGTATTTT
CDR3aa: CASSPGTGFSTDTQYF

j_gene: TRBJ2-1
abundance: few
d_gene: .
v_gene: TRBV4-3
CDR3nt: TGCGCCAGCAGCCAAGACCGCCCTCGGCGGAGCGACAGGTCCTACAATGAGCAGTTCTTC
CDR3aa: CASSQDRPRRSDRSYNEQFF

j_gene: TRBJ2-3
abundance: .
d_gene: .
v_gene: TRBV29-1
CDR3nt: TGCAGCGTTGATGGGGCCGGCACAGATACGCAGTATTTT
CDR3aa: CSVDGAGTDTQYF

j_gene: TRBJ1-5
abundance: many
d_gene: TRBD1
v_gene: TRBV20-1
CDR3nt: TGCAGTGCTAGAGCGACAGGGGATCAGCCCCAGCATTTT
CDR3aa: CSARATGDQPQHF

j_gene: TRBJ1-2
abundance: .
d_gene: .
v_gene: TRBV6-8
CDR3nt: TGTGCCAGCAGAATCGGACAGACACGTGGCTACACCTTC
CDR3aa: CASRIGQTRGYTF

j_gene: TRBJ1-2
abundance: few
d_gene: .
v_gene: TRBV10-3
CDR3nt: TGTGCCACGGTGGGGGCGACAGGAAACAACTATGGCTACACCTTC
CDR3aa: CATVGATGNNYGYTF

j_gene: TRBJ2-2
abundance: .
d_gene: TRBD2
v_gene: TRBV20-1
CDR3nt: TGCAGTGCTAGGGCAAGCGGGGGGCCCGCGAGCACCGGGGAGCTGTTTTTT
CDR3aa: CSARASGGPASTGELFF

j_gene: TRBJ2-4
abundance: few
d_gene: .
v_gene: TRBV10-3
CDR3nt: TGTGCCATCAGTGAGCCTCTAGCCAAAAACATTCAGTACTTC
CDR3aa: CAISEPLAKNIQYF

j_gene: TRBJ1-1
abundance: .
d_gene: .
v_gene: TRBV19
CDR3nt: TGTGCCAGTACCCAAGGAGATATGAACACTGAAGCTTTCTTT
CDR3aa: CASTQGDMNTEAFF

j_gene: TRBJ2-1
abundance: many
d_gene: TRBD2
v_gene: TRBV29-1
CDR3nt: TGCAGCGTTGGACTAGCGAGAAATGAGCAGTTCTTC
CDR3aa: CSVGLARNEQFF

j_gene: TRBJ2-5
abundance: .
d_gene: .
v_gene: TRBV28
CDR3nt: TGTGCCAGCAGTTTGAACGTTCAAAAAGAGACCCAGTACTTC
CDR3aa: CASSLNVQKETQYF

j_gene: TRBJ2-6
abundance: few
d_gene: TRBD2
v_gene: TRBV12-3/TRBV12-4
CDR3nt: TGTGCCAGCAGTGCAGCGGGACTGCACTCTGGGGCCAACGTCCTGACTTTC
CDR3aa: CASSAAGLHSGANVLTF